These T cell receptor beta chains were read from a single sample in a study of identifying expanded T cells in peripheral blood. Assay: immunoSEQ multiplex PCR; the TCRdb copy retains only in-frame clones and omits some. The sample contains tens of thousands of clones, about 85% of which appear only once. Source material: blood. Receptors originate from a person aged 18 to 75 in good health. Both conserved end residues are part of each CDR3. Each record gives: V gene, D gene, J gene, clone size, CDR3 length, CDR3 DNA, CDR3 protein. A D gene is named only where the DNA matches it firmly. The size field is filled for only some rows; it gives once, few, many or a size class.

V gene: TRBV21-1
D gene: -
J gene: TRBJ2-5
clone size: -
CDR3 length: 13
CDR3 DNA: TGTGCCAGCATGCCGGGACAGCAAGAGACCCAGTACTTC
CDR3 protein: CASMPGQQETQYF

V gene: TRBV4-3
D gene: -
J gene: TRBJ2-6
clone size: once
CDR3 length: 16
CDR3 DNA: TGCGCCAGCAGCCAAGAGATCGCTAGGGGGGCCAACGTCCTGACTTTC
CDR3 protein: CASSQEIARGANVLTF

V gene: TRBV6-5
D gene: -
J gene: TRBJ2-1
clone size: -
CDR3 length: 14
CDR3 DNA: TGTGCCAGCAGTAGAAGGACTCCCGGCGAGGAGCAGTTCTTC
CDR3 protein: CASSRRTPGEEQFF

V gene: TRBV7-6
D gene: -
J gene: TRBJ2-2
clone size: once
CDR3 length: 16
CDR3 DNA: TGTGCCAGCAGCCCTAGGGTACAGATACACACCGGGGAGCTGTTTTTT
CDR3 protein: CASSPRVQIHTGELFF

V gene: TRBV25-1
D gene: -
J gene: TRBJ1-2
clone size: -
CDR3 length: 12
CDR3 DNA: TGTGCCAGTGGGCGGGGAAACTATGGCTACACCTTC
CDR3 protein: CASGRGNYGYTF

V gene: TRBV9
D gene: TRBD1
J gene: TRBJ1-3
clone size: few
CDR3 length: 16
CDR3 DNA: TGTGCCAGCAGCCCACGGGACAGGGGGCTCGGAAACACCATATATTTT
CDR3 protein: CASSPRDRGLGNTIYF

V gene: TRBV6-6
D gene: -
J gene: TRBJ1-1
clone size: -
CDR3 length: 14
CDR3 DNA: TGTGCCAGCACCGATTGGGAATCATTCACTGAAGCTTTCTTT
CDR3 protein: CASTDWESFTEAFF

V gene: TRBV19
D gene: -
J gene: TRBJ1-2
clone size: -
CDR3 length: 15
CDR3 DNA: TGTGCCAGTAGCGCGGGGAAGAGGATTAACTATGGCTACACCTTC
CDR3 protein: CASSAGKRINYGYTF

V gene: TRBV5-1
D gene: TRBD1
J gene: TRBJ2-1
clone size: once
CDR3 length: 17
CDR3 DNA: TGCGCCAGCAGCCTAGGGACAGGTGCTCTCCAAATTCGTGAGCAGTTCTTC
CDR3 protein: CASSLGTGALQIREQFF

V gene: TRBV11-2
D gene: -
J gene: TRBJ2-2
clone size: -
CDR3 length: 17
CDR3 DNA: TGTGCCAGCAGCTCCCACGACAGGAAGGGAGCGTCCGGGGAGCTGTTTTTT
CDR3 protein: CASSSHDRKGASGELFF

V gene: TRBV5-1
D gene: TRBD1
J gene: TRBJ2-5
clone size: -
CDR3 length: 15
CDR3 DNA: TGCGCCAGCAGCTCACAGGGGAATCCACAAGAGACCCAGTACTTC
CDR3 protein: CASSSQGNPQETQYF

V gene: TRBV7-6
D gene: -
J gene: TRBJ2-3
clone size: -
CDR3 length: 15
CDR3 DNA: TGTGCCAGCAGGAAAGGGGCAGGGAGCACAGATACGCAGTATTTT
CDR3 protein: CASRKGAGSTDTQYF

V gene: TRBV9
D gene: -
J gene: TRBJ2-1
clone size: -
CDR3 length: 15
CDR3 DNA: TGTGCCAGCAGCGTAGCGGGGGGCGGAATTTCAGAGCAGTTCTTC
CDR3 protein: CASSVAGGGISEQFF

V gene: TRBV19
D gene: TRBD1
J gene: TRBJ1-4
clone size: -
CDR3 length: 16
CDR3 DNA: TGTGCCAGTAGCCCTCTGACCGGGACAGTTAATGAAAAACTGTTTTTT
CDR3 protein: CASSPLTGTVNEKLFF

V gene: TRBV19
D gene: TRBD1
J gene: TRBJ1-2
clone size: -
CDR3 length: 16
CDR3 DNA: TGTGCCAGTTCTAAGGGGGGAGACAGGGCCAACTATGGCTACACCTTC
CDR3 protein: CASSKGGDRANYGYTF

V gene: TRBV9
D gene: -
J gene: TRBJ2-3
clone size: -
CDR3 length: 12
CDR3 DNA: TGTGCCAGCAGCGTAGACAGGGCTATTCAGTATTTT
CDR3 protein: CASSVDRAIQYF

V gene: TRBV5-1
D gene: -
J gene: TRBJ1-1
clone size: -
CDR3 length: 14
CDR3 DNA: TGCGCCAGCAGCTTGAATAGGGGGGGCACTGAAGCTTTCTTT
CDR3 protein: CASSLNRGGTEAFF

V gene: TRBV6-1
D gene: -
J gene: TRBJ1-5
clone size: few
CDR3 length: 15
CDR3 DNA: TGTGCCAGCAGTGCTGGGCAGGGGCTCAATCAGCCCCAGCATTTT
CDR3 protein: CASSAGQGLNQPQHF

V gene: TRBV19
D gene: -
J gene: TRBJ1-1
clone size: few
CDR3 length: 12
CDR3 DNA: TGTGCCAGTAGTATGGCCGGGACTGAAGCTTTCTTT
CDR3 protein: CASSMAGTEAFF

V gene: TRBV2
D gene: -
J gene: TRBJ1-1
clone size: -
CDR3 length: 13
CDR3 DNA: TGTGCCAGCATTTTACGAGACGGTACTGAAGCTTTCTTT
CDR3 protein: CASILRDGTEAFF